Reported below is one TCR beta chain. The data were obtained in a study of blood T cell repertoires in COVID-19. Data came from immunoSEQ multiplex PCR; TCRdb stores just in-frame clones and leaves some out. The sample includes about 300,000 clones, roughly 84% of them seen just once. The CDR3 runs to 13 residues. The V gene's germline CDR1 is SGHRS and CDR2 YFSETQ. Trimming took 6 bases from V and 4 from J; bases not matched to a gene: 6. The source of this sequence is a human donor with COVID-19, enrolled during active disease. The donor label of this sample is uncertain. The sample comprised peripheral blood. V usage is TRBV5-1 and J usage is TRBJ2-5, with 7 bases that match TRBD2. DNA for the CDR3: TGCGCCAGCACGAGAGGGGAGGGAGAGACCCAGTACTTC. Protein: CASTRGEGETQYF.